The sequence of this T cell receptor (beta chain) was determined in a study of T cell changes during pregnancy in multiple sclerosis. Germline assignment: CDR1 SEHNR and CDR2 FQNEAQ (reference sequence). This CDR3 region has 18 residues. V lost 6 bases and J 5 bases, leaving 26 bases between the germline ends. The repertoire was sequenced with immunoSEQ multiplex PCR; TCRdb's copy has only in-frame clones and lacks some. The sample has 35,000 to 50,000 clones, more than 85% seen once. This chain links TRBV7-9 with TRBJ1-3, with D maybe TRBD1 (6 bases). This receptor was identified in a female donor in good health, enrolled as a control in a pregnancy study. Sequenced material: CD4+ T cells from peripheral blood mononuclear cells, taken after pregnancy. The CDR3 nucleotides read TGTGCCAGCAGGTCACCGGGACAAGACTTTACACCACGAAACACCATATATTTT. It translates to CASRSPGQDFTPRNTIYF.